Within the sample, the clone carrying this T cell receptor (beta chain) is medium-sized. TCRdb independently ran MiXCR on the PCR reads; one entry per CDR3 protein. The sample includes 9,000 to 13,000 distinct CDR3 sequences, around three fifths of them seen just once. This specimen comes from a study of tumor-infiltrating lymphocytes in oesophageal squamous cell carcinoma. Trimming cost V 6 bases and J 7 bases; bases outside gene matches: 2. The germline gives CDR1 WSHSY, CDR2 SAAADI. The CDR3 extends over 12 amino acids. The specimen was esophageal tumor tissue. The V gene is TRBV10-2, the J gene TRBJ2-7; 11 bases match TRBD1. The sequence came from a male donor with esophageal squamous cell carcinoma. The chain's CDR3 is CASRDRGREQYF. Here the CDR3 DNA reads TGCGCCAGCAGGGACAGGGGGCGGGAGCAGTACTTC.